This T cell receptor beta chain derives from a study of radiotherapy plus CTLA-4 blockade in lung cancer. Only in-frame clones appear in the TCRdb table, and some are missing; sequencing was by immunoSEQ multiplex PCR. Here the sample spans 81,000 or so clones, about 79% being singletons. The germline V gene encodes CDR1 SEHNR and CDR2 FQNEAQ (reference sequence). The CDR3 totals 14 residues. The V and J ends lost 4 bases and 4 bases respectively, with 14 bases between them. The specimen comprised peripheral blood, sampled from a patient treated with radiotherapy plus ipilimumab. The clonotype comes from a human donor with non-small cell lung cancer whose response to radiotherapy plus ipilimumab could not be evaluated. Some clones in this sample may be carry-over from other donors' samples. V and J are TRBV7-9 and TRBJ2-7, with D tentatively TRBD1 (5 bases). This CDR3 reads CASSYVPQDYEQYF. The CDR3 nucleotides read TGTGCCAGCAGCTACGTTCCACAGGATTACGAGCAGTACTTC.